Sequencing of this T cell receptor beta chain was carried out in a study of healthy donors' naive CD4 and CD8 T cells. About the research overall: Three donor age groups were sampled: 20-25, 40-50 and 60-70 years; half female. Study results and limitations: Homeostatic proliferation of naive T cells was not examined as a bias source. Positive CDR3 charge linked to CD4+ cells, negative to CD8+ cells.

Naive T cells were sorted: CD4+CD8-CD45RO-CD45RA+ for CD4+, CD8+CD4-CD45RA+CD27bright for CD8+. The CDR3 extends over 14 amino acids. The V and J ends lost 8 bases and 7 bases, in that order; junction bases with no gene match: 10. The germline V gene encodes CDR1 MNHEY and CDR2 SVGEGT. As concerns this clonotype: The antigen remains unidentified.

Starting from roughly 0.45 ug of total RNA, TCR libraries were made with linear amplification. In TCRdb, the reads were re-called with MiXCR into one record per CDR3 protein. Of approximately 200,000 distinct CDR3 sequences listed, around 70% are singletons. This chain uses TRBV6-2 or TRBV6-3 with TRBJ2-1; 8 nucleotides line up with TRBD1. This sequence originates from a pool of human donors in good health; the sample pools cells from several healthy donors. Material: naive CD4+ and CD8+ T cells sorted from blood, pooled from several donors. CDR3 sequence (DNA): TGTGCCAGCTCGGTCTTGGACAGGGCGAATGAGCAGTTCTTC. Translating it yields CASSVLDRANEQFF.